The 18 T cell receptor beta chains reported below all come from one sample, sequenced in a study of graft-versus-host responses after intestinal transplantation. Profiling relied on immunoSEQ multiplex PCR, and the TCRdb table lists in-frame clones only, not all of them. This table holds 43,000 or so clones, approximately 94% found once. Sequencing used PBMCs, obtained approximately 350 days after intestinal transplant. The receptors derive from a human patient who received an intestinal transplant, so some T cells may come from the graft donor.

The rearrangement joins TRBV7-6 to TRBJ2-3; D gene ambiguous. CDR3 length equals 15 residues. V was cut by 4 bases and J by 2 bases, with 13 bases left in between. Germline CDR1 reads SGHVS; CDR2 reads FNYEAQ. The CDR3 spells CASSYDTRPTDTQYF. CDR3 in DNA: TGTGCCAGCAGCTATGACACGCGCCCCACAGATACGCAGTATTTT.

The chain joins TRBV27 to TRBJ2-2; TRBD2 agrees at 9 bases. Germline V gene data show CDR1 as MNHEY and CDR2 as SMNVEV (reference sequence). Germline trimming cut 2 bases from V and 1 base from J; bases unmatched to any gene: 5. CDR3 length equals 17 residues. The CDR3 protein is CASSLGTSTRNTGELFF. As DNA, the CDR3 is TGTGCCAGCAGTTTAGGGACTAGCACAAGGAACACCGGGGAGCTGTTTTTT.

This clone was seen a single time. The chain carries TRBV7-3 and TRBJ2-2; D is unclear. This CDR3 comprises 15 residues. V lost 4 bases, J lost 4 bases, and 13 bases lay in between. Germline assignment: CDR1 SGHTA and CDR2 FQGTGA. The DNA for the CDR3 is TGTGCCAGCAGCTCCCTGGGGAATCCCACCGGGGAGCTGTTTTTT. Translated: CASSSLGNPTGELFF.

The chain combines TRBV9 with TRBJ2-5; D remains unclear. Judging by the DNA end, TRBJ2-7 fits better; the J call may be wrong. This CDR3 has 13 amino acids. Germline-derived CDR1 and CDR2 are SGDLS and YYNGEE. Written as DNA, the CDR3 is TGTGCCAGCAGCGTAAAGGGAACGGGCGAGCAGTACTTC. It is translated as CASSVKGTGEQYF.

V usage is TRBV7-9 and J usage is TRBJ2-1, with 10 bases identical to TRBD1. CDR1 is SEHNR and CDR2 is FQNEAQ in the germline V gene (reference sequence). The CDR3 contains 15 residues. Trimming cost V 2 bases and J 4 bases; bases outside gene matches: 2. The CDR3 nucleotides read TGTGCCAGCAGCTTAAGGGGACAGGGGTACAATGAGCAGTTCTTC. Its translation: CASSLRGQGYNEQFF.

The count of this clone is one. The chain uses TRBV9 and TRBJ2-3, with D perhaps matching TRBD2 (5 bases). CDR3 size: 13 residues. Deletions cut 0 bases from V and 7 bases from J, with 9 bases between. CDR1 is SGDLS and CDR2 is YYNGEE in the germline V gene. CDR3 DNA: TGTGCCAGCAGCGTAGTGGACGGGAATACGCAGTATTTT. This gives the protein CASSVVDGNTQYF.

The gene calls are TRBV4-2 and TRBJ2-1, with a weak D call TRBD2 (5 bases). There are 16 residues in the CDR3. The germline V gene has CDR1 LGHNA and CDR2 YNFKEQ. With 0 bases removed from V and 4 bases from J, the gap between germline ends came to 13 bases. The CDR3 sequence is CASSQDRLNGYNEQFF. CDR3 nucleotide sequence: TGTGCCAGCAGCCAAGACCGACTAAATGGGTACAATGAGCAGTTCTTC.

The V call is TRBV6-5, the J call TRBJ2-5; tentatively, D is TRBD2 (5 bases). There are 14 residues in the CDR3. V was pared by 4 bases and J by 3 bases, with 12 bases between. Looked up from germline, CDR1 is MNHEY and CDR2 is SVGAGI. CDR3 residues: CASSSPDGEETQYF. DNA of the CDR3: TGTGCCAGCAGTTCCCCGGACGGGGAAGAGACCCAGTACTTC.

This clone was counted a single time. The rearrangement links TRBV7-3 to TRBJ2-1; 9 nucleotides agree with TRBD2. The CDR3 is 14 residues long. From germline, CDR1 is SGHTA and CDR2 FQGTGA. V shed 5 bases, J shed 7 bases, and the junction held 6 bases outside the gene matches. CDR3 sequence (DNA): TGTGCCAGCAGCGCGGGGGGGCCTAGTAATGAGCAGTTCTTC. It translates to CASSAGGPSNEQFF.

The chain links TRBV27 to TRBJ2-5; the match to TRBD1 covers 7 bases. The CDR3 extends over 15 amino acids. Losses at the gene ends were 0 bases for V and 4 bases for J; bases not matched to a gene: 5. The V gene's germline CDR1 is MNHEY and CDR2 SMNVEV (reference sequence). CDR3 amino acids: CASSLSVQGTETQYF. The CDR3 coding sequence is TGTGCCAGCAGTTTATCCGTACAGGGGACAGAGACCCAGTACTTC.

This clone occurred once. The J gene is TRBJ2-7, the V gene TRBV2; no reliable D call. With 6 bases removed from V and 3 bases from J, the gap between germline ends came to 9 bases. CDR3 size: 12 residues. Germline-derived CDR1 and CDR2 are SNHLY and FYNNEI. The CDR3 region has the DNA TGTGCCAGCAGATATGAGGACTACGAGCAGTACTTC. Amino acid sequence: CASRYEDYEQYF.

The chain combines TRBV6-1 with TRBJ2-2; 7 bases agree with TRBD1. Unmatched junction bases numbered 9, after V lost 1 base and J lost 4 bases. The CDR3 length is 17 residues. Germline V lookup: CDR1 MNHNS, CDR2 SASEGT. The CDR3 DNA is TGTGCCAGCAGTGAAGTCCCAGGGGGAAGTAGCACCGGGGAGCTGTTTTTT. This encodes CASSEVPGGSSTGELFF.

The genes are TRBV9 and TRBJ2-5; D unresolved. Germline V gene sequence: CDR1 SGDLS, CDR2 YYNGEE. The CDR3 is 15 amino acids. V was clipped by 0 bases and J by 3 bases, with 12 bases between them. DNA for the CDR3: TGTGCCAGCAGCGTAGAGGGCTGGGTAAAAGAGACCCAGTACTTC. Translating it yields CASSVEGWVKETQYF. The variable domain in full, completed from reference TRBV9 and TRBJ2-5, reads DSGVTQTPKHLITATGQRVTLRCSPRSGDLSVYWYQQSLDQGLQFLIQYYNGEERAKGNILERFSAQQFPDLHSELNLSSLELGDSALYFCASSVEGWVKETQYFGPGTRLLVL.

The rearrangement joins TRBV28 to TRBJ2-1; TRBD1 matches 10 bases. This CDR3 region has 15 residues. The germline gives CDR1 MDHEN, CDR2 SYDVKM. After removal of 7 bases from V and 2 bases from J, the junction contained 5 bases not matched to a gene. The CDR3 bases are TGTGCCAGCAAGACAGGGGGCTCTACCTACAATGAGCAGTTCTTC. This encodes CASKTGGSTYNEQFF. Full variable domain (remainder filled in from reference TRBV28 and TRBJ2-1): DVKVTQSSRYLVKRTGEKVFLECVQDMDHENMFWYRQDPGLGLRLIYFSYDVKMKEKGDIPEGYSVSREKKERFSLILESASTNQTSMYLCASKTGGSTYNEQFFGPGTRLTVL.

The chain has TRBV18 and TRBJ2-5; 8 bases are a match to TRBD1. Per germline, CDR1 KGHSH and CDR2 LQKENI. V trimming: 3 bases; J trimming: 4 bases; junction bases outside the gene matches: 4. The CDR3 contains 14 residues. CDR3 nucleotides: TGTGCCAGCTCACCGGGACAGGCAGGAGAGACCCAGTACTTC. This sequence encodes CASSPGQAGETQYF.

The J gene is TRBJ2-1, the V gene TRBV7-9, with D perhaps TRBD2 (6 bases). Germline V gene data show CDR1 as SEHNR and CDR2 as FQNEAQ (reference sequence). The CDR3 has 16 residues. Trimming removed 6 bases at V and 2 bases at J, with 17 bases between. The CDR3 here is CASSSTGVSTYNEQFF. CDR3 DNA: TGTGCCAGCAGTTCAACGGGGGTTTCTACCTACAATGAGCAGTTCTTC.

For the CDR3, the DNA is TGTGCCAGCAGCTTGGAGCTAGCTTTCGAAGATACGCAGTATTTT. Translation gives CASSLELAFEDTQYF. The gene calls are TRBV11-1 and TRBJ2-3; tentative D call: TRBD2 (5 bases). The CDR3 loop spans 15 amino acids. V was cut by 3 bases and J by 5 bases, with 15 bases left in between. CDR1 and CDR2 from the germline V gene are SGHAT and FQDESV (reference sequence).

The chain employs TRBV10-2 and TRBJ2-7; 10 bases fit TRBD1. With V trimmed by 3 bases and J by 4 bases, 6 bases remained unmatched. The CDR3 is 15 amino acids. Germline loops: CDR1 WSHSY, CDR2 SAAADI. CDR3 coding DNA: TGCGCCAGCAGTGACCTGACAGGGGGCAGTTACGAGCAGTACTTC. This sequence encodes CASSDLTGGSYEQYF.